This passage covers 17 T cell receptor beta chains from one sample sequenced in a study of cytomegalovirus exposure and HLA in healthy donors. 13 Jbeta primers and 60 Vbeta primers were used for the PCR. Profiling relied on immunoSEQ multiplex PCR, and the TCRdb table lists in-frame clones only, not all of them. This sample has some 190,000 clones, with approximately 80% found just once. The sample taken for sequencing was PBMCs. The source of these receptors is a woman aged 40 to 50 in good health and CMV-seronegative.

The chain uses TRBV5-1 and TRBJ1-1; D may be TRBD1 (6 bases). This CDR3 is 14 amino acids long. V was trimmed by 4 bases and J by 5 bases, leaving 15 bases between them. Germline V gene sequence: CDR1 SGHRS, CDR2 YFSETQ. DNA for the CDR3: TGCGCCAGCAGCCAATACCCAGGGGAGACTGAAGCTTTCTTT. Amino acid sequence: CASSQYPGETEAFF.

The table lists this clone with a count of one. The rearrangement uses TRBV5-4 and TRBJ2-5, with 9 bases fitting TRBD2. CDR1 is SGHNT and CDR2 is YYREEE in the germline V gene (reference sequence). The CDR3 has 15 amino acids. The ends lost 4 bases at V and 2 bases at J; junction bases unmatched: 6. DNA for the CDR3: TGTGCCAGCAGCCCTTCGACTAGCGGACAAGAGACCCAGTACTTC. Protein: CASSPSTSGQETQYF. Supplemented by reference TRBV5-4 and TRBJ2-5, the full variable domain reads ETGVTQSPTHLIKTRGQQVTLRCSSQSGHNTVSWYQQALGQGPQFIFQYYREEENGRGNFPPRFSGLQFPNYSSELNVNALELDDSALYLCASSPSTSGQETQYFGPGTRLLVL.

Only one count was recorded for this clone. The genes are TRBV25-1 and TRBJ1-6; D ambiguous. The CDR3 contains 14 residues. From germline, CDR1 is MGHDK and CDR2 SYGVNS. Trimming took 7 bases from V and 0 from J, leaving 7 bases between them. As DNA, the CDR3 is TGTGCCAGCATGGAGAGCTCCTATAATTCACCCCTCCACTTT. Translated, it gives CASMESSYNSPLHF.

The CDR3 loop is CSVAPGQKYNEQFF. In DNA, the CDR3 is TGCAGCGTGGCACCGGGACAGAAATACAATGAGCAGTTCTTC. This chain connects TRBV29-1 to TRBJ2-1, with 7 bases matching TRBD1. The CDR3 is 14 amino acids. The ends lost 6 bases at V and 4 bases at J; junction bases unmatched: 9. Germline loops: CDR1 SQVTM, CDR2 ANQGSEA.

This clone appeared a few times. This chain uses TRBV13 with TRBJ1-1; D is undetermined. This CDR3 has 16 residues. Germline loops: CDR1 PRHDT, CDR2 FYEKMQ (reference sequence). Trimming took 0 bases from V and 3 from J, leaving 14 bases between them. The CDR3 region is CASSLGGGAVYTEAFF. CDR3 nucleotides: TGTGCCAGCAGCTTAGGGGGAGGAGCCGTGTACACTGAAGCTTTCTTT.

V and J are TRBV2 and TRBJ2-5; 7 positions agree with TRBD2. Germline V gene lookup returns CDR1 SNHLY and CDR2 FYNNEI. V lost 6 bases, J lost 5 bases, and 9 bases stayed unmatched. The CDR3 is 14 amino acids. CDR3 loop: CASREGGPRETQYF. CDR3 nucleotides: TGTGCCAGCAGAGAGGGAGGGCCTAGGGAGACCCAGTACTTC.

This rearrangement joins TRBV30 to TRBJ2-3, with a possible D match to TRBD2 (5 bases). Trimming shortened V by 2 bases and J by 1 base, and 16 bases separated the two germline ends. This CDR3 region has 16 residues. Germline lookup yields CDR1 GTSNPN and CDR2 SVGIG (reference sequence). The CDR3 spells CAWSHDLPLGTDTQYF. CDR3 sequence (DNA): TGTGCCTGGAGTCACGACCTACCACTAGGCACAGATACGCAGTATTTT.

In this sample, this clone turned up a few times. This chain joins TRBV29-1 and TRBJ2-1, with TRBD2 matching 9 bases. Germline loops: CDR1 SQVTM, CDR2 ANQGSEA. Trimming removed 4 bases from V and 3 bases from J; junction bases left unmatched: 4. The CDR3 has 14 amino acids. This chain's CDR3 is CSVALTSGYNEQFF. As DNA, the CDR3 is TGCAGCGTTGCCCTGACTAGCGGCTACAATGAGCAGTTCTTC.

A few counts support this clone. This chain connects TRBV4-3 to TRBJ1-2; TRBD1 is a possible D gene (6 bases). Germline V lookup: CDR1 LGHNA, CDR2 YSLEER. Between the trimmed V and J ends, which lost 2 bases and 8 bases, there was a span of 15 bases. The CDR3 extends over 14 amino acids. The CDR3 loop is CASSQLTGVYGYTF. The CDR3 region has the DNA TGCGCCAGCAGCCAACTGACAGGCGTTTACGGCTACACCTTC.

The rearrangement uses TRBV7-9 and TRBJ2-3; D ambiguous. V was cut by 7 bases and J by 7 bases, with 15 bases left in between. This CDR3 spans 13 amino acids. From germline, CDR1 is SEHNR and CDR2 FQNEAQ (reference sequence). CDR3 residues: CASTNGGANTQYF. Here the CDR3 DNA reads TGTGCCAGCACCAACGGCGGAGCAAATACGCAGTATTTT. The full variable domain, in which reference TRBV7-9 and TRBJ2-3 provide the parts outside the CDR3, is DTGVSQNPRHKITKRGQNVTFRCDPISEHNRLYWYRQTLGQGPEFLTYFQNEAQLEKSRLLSDRFSAERPKGSFSTLEIQRTEQGDSAMYLCASTNGGANTQYFGPGTRLTVL.

The genes are TRBV10-3 and TRBJ2-2; no clear D. The germline V and J ends were trimmed by 11 bases and 0 bases, with 10 bases remaining between them. Per the germline V gene, CDR1 is ENHRY and CDR2 is SYGVKD. The CDR3 length is 13 residues. The CDR3 protein is CAARRANTGELFF. The CDR3 nucleotides read TGTGCCGCCCGACGGGCGAACACCGGGGAGCTGTTTTTT.

This rearrangement joins TRBV6-4 to TRBJ1-2; a weak D match, TRBD1 (6 bases). CDR3 length: 15 amino acids. Germline CDR1 reads MRHNA; CDR2 reads SNTAGT. Between the trimmed V and J ends, which lost 4 bases and 3 bases, there was a span of 15 bases. The CDR3 spells CASSGEAGVDYGYTF. The CDR3 region has the DNA TGTGCCAGCAGTGGCGAGGCAGGGGTGGACTATGGCTACACCTTC.

The rearrangement joins TRBV7-3 to TRBJ1-2; D is ambiguous. The CDR3 contains 13 residues. Germline CDR1 reads SGHTA; CDR2 reads FQGTGA. Trimming removed 2 bases at V and 6 bases at J, with 10 bases between. The DNA of the CDR3 is TGTGCCAGCAGCTTAGAGGGAGGCGATGGCTACACCTTC. This translates into CASSLEGGDGYTF.

In this sample, this clone turned up a few times. V gene TRBV7-3 combines with J gene TRBJ2-1; TRBD2 agrees at 14 bases. Germline CDR1 SGHTA, CDR2 FQGTGA. This CDR3 comprises 16 residues. Losses at the gene ends were 4 bases for V and 7 bases for J; bases not matched to a gene: 6. The CDR3 region is CASSWTSGRSGNEQFF. Written as DNA, the CDR3 is TGTGCCAGCAGCTGGACTAGCGGGAGGTCTGGAAATGAGCAGTTCTTC.

The chain is built from TRBV18 and TRBJ2-7, with 10 bases lining up with TRBD2. Germline V gene sequence: CDR1 KGHSH, CDR2 LQKENI. Germline trimming cut 3 bases from V and 2 bases from J; bases unmatched to any gene: 10. The CDR3 is 17 residues long. CDR3 nucleotide sequence: TGTGCCAGCTCACCCTACGGTCTAGCGGGAGTGACCTACGAGCAGTACGTC. This codes for CASSPYGLAGVTYEQYV.

The rearrangement links TRBV7-8 to TRBJ2-1, with D perhaps matching TRBD2 (6 bases). The V gene lost 11 bases and the J gene lost 10 bases, with 21 bases spanning the gap. The CDR3 loop spans 13 amino acids. Germline CDR1 and CDR2: SGHVS and FQNEAQ. This CDR3 is CAQQEFPSGEQFF. DNA of the CDR3: TGTGCCCAGCAGGAATTCCCCAGCGGGGAGCAGTTCTTC. Complete variable domain (other parts from reference TRBV7-8 and TRBJ2-1): GAGVSQSPRYKVAKRGQDVALRCDPISGHVSLFWYQQALGQGPEFLTYFQNEAQLDKSGLPSDRFFAERPEGSVSTLKIQRTQQEDSAVYLCAQQEFPSGEQFFGPGTRLTVL.

The rearrangement joins TRBV11-1 to TRBJ2-1, with D possibly TRBD2 on 6 matching bases. The CDR3 has 16 amino acids. Trimming shortened V by 5 bases and J by 7 bases, and 21 bases separated the two germline ends. The germline gives CDR1 SGHAT, CDR2 FQDESV (reference sequence). The DNA of the CDR3 is TGTGCCAGCAGCCTGCGGGCGGGACCTCTTGGGAATGAGCAGTTCTTC. Protein sequence: CASSLRAGPLGNEQFF.